This T cell receptor (beta chain) was observed in a study of blood T cell repertoires in COVID-19. Measured with immunoSEQ multiplex PCR; TCRdb has only the in-frame clones, and not every one. The table has approximately 180,000 clones, approximately 85% seen once. Which cohort a participant joined came from the clinical history participants gave. Two negative PCRs, clearance, or symptom resolution had been documented for recovered Cohort 3 donors. The CDR3 loop spans 14 amino acids. V was clipped by 10 bases and J by 4 bases, with 17 bases between them. Germline V gene sequence: CDR1 MNHNY, CDR2 SVGAGI (reference sequence).

Source material: PBMCs or T cells enriched from blood (not recorded which). This clonotype originated in a man in his forties who had recovered from COVID-19. The chain couples TRBV6-6 to TRBJ1-3; perhaps TRBD1 as D (6 bases). The CDR3 is CATRPGTSGNTIYF. In DNA form, the CDR3 reads TGTGCCACCCGCCCCGGGACATCCGGAAACACCATATATTTT.